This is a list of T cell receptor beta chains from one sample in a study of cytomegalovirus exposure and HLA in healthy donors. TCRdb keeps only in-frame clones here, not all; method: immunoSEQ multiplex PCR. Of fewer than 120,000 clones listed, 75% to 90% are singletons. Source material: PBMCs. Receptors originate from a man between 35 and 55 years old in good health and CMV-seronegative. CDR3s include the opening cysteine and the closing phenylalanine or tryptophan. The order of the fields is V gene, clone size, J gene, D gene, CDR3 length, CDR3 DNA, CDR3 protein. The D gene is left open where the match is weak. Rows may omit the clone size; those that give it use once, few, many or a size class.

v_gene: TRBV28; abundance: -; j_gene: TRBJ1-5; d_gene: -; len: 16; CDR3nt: TGTGCCAGCAGTCCCGGACAGTCTCATGGCAATCAGCCCCAGCATTTT; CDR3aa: CASSPGQSHGNQPQHF
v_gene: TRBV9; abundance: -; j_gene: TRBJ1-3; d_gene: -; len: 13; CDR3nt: TGTGCCAGCAGCGTAAGGAGAGAAAACACCATATATTTT; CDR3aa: CASSVRRENTIYF
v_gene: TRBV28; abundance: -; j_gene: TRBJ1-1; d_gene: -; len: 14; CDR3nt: TGTGCCAGCAGTCCCCAGGGGTACGACACTGAAGCTTTCTTT; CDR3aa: CASSPQGYDTEAFF
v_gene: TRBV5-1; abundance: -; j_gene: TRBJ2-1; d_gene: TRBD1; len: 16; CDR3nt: TGCGCCAGCAGCTTGGGGTCCGGGACAGGGGTAGATGAGCAGTTCTTC; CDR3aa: CASSLGSGTGVDEQFF
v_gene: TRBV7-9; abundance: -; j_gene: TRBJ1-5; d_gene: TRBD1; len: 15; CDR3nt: TGTGCCAGCAGCCTCGGGACAGAAGGAAATCAGCCCCAGCATTTT; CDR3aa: CASSLGTEGNQPQHF
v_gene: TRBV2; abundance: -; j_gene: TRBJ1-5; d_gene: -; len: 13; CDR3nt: TGTGCCAGCACCCACAGGGATCAACAGCCCCAGCATTTT; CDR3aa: CASTHRDQQPQHF
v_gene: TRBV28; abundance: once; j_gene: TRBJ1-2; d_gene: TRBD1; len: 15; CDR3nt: TGTGCCACCCCCAAGGAGGGGGCAAAGAACTATGGCTACACCTTT; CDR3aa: CATPKEGAKNYGYTF
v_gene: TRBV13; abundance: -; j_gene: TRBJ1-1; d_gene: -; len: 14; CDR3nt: TGTGCCAGCAGCCCCGTGGGGCGCAGCCCTGAAGCTTTCTTT; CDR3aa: CASSPVGRSPEAFF
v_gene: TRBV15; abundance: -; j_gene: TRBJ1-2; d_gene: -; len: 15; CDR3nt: TGTGCCACCAGCAGATCGGGAAGTAAGCGGGGAGGCTACACCTTC; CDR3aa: CATSRSGSKRGGYTF
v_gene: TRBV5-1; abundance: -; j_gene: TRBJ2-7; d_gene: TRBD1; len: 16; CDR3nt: TGCGCCAGCAGCTCTGGGGCCGGGACAGGATCCTACGAGCAGTACTTC; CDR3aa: CASSSGAGTGSYEQYF
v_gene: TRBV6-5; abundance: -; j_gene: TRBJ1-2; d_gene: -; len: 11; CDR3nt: TGTGCCAGTGGGGGGGGAAGTGGCTACACCTTC; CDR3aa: CASGGGSGYTF
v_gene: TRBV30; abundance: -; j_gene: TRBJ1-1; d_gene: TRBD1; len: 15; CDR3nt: TGTGCCTGGAGCCGGTACAGGGGTAAAGGAGAAAGAGCTTTCTTT; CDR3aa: CAWSRYRGKGERAFF
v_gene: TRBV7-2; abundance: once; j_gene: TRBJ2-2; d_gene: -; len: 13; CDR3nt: TGTGCCAGCAGCAGTACCCCGAGTGGGGAGCTGTTTTTT; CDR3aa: CASSSTPSGELFF
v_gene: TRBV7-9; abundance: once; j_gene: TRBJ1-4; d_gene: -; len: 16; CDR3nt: TGTGCCAGCAGTTCCACGGCGGCATCGAGGAATGAAAAACTGTTTTTT; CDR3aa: CASSSTAASRNEKLFF
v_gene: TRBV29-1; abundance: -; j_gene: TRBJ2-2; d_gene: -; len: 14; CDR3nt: TGCAGCGTTGCGAACATCCCTGACACCGGGGAGCTGTTTTTT; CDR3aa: CSVANIPDTGELFF
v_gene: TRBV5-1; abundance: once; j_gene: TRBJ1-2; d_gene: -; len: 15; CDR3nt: TGCGCCAGCAGCTTGGCCACAGGGAAGGCCTATGGCTACACCTTC; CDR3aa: CASSLATGKAYGYTF
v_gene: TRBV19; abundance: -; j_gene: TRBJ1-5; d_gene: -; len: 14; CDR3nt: TGTGCCAGTAATACGGGGGATGGGGGTCAGCCCCAGCATTTT; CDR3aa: CASNTGDGGQPQHF
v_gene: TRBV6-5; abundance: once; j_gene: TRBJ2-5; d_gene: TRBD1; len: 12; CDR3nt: TGTGCCAGCAGACAGGGGGCGGAGACCCAGTACTTC; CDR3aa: CASRQGAETQYF
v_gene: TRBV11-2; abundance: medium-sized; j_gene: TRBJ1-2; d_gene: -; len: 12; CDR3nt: TGTGCCAGCAGCTCTAGTGCAAGCGGCTACACCTTC; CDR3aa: CASSSSASGYTF
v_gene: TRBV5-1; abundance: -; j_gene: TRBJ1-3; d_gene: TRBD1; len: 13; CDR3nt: TGCGCCAGCAGCCTGACAGGGGGAAACACCATATATTTT; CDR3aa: CASSLTGGNTIYF
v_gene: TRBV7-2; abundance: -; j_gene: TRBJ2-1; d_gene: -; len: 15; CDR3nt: TGTGCCAGCAGCCCGAGAGACAGATTCTACAATGAGCAGTTCTTC; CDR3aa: CASSPRDRFYNEQFF
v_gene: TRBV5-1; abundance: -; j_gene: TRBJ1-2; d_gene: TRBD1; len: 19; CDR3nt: TGCGCCAGCAGCTCCCCCACCGGGACAGGGGGTGTCTCTAACTATGGCTACACCTTC; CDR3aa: CASSSPTGTGGVSNYGYTF
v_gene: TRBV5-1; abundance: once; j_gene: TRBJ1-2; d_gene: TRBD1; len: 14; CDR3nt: TGCGCCAGCAGCTTGGAGGACAGGGTCAATGGCTACACCTTC; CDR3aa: CASSLEDRVNGYTF
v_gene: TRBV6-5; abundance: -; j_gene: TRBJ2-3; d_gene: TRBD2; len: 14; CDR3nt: TGTGCCAGCAGTGTGCGGGGGTCCGCAGATACGCAGTATTTT; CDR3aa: CASSVRGSADTQYF
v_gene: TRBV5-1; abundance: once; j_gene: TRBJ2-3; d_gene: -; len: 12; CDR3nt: TGCGCCAGCAGCTTGGCAGGGGATACGCAGTATTTT; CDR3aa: CASSLAGDTQYF
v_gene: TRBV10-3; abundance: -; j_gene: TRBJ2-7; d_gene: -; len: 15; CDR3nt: TGTGCCATCAGTGGGGGGGACAGCCAGCCCTACGAGCAGTACTTC; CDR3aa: CAISGGDSQPYEQYF
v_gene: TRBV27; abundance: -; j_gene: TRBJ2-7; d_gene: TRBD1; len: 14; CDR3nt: TGTGCCAGCAGACCCTCGGGACAGAGCTACGAGCAGTACTTC; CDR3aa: CASRPSGQSYEQYF
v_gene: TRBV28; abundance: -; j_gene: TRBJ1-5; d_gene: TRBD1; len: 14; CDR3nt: TGTGCCAGCAGCGCGGGACAGGGTGCATTTCCCCAGCATTTT; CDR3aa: CASSAGQGAFPQHF
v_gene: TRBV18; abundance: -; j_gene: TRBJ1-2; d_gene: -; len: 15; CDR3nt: TGTGCCAGCTCACCAAATGGCCAGCGGGGCTACGGCTACACCTTC; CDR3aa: CASSPNGQRGYGYTF
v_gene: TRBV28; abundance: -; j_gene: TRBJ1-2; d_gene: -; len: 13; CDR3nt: TGTGCCAGCACCCCTAGGGGGGGCTATGGCTACACCTTC; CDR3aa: CASTPRGGYGYTF
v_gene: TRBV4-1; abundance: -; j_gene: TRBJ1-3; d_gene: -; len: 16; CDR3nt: TGCGCCAGCAGCCAAGGGGTCGGGAGTACTGGAAACACCATATATTTT; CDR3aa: CASSQGVGSTGNTIYF
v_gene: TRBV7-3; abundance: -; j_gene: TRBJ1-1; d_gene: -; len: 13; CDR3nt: TGTGCCAGCAGCCCTGGGCGGAACACTGAAGCTTTCTTT; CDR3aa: CASSPGRNTEAFF
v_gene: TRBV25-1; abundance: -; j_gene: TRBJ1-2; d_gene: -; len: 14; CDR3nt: TGTGCCAGCAGCCGGACGGGATTTCACTATGGCTACACCTTC; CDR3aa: CASSRTGFHYGYTF
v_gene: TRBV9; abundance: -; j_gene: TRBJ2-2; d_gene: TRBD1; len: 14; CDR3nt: TGTGCCAGCAGGGGACAGGGGGGCACCGGGGAGCTGTTTTTT; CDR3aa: CASRGQGGTGELFF